Below, 3 T cell receptor beta chains from the same sample are listed, as sequenced in a study of T-cell reconstitution after alpha-beta-depleted transplantation in children. Unique molecular identifiers tagged the TCRbeta library. TCRdb independently ran MiXCR on the PCR reads; one entry per CDR3 protein. The repertoire consists of about 500,000 distinct CDR3 sequences, with about 30% occurring once and the leading ten covering approximately 2.3%. The sample was PBMCs from the stem cell graft donor, taken from the stem cell graft. The receptor source for this set is a human donor who donated a stem cell graft to a child with aplastic anemia.

This chain connects TRBV6-6 to TRBJ2-6; TRBD1 matches 8 bases. The CDR3 is 21 amino acids. Germline V gives CDR1 MNHNY, CDR2 SVGAGI (reference sequence). V trimming: 6 bases; J trimming: 0 bases; junction bases outside the gene matches: 19. The CDR3 sequence is CASRGKAGGDGSSSGANVLTF. In DNA form, the CDR3 reads TGTGCCAGCAGGGGTAAAGCAGGGGGCGACGGGAGTAGCTCTGGGGCCAACGTCCTGACTTTC.

This clonotype was detected only once. The chain couples TRBV12-3 or TRBV12-4 to TRBJ2-1, with 8 positions matching TRBD2. V was clipped by 5 bases and J by 10 bases; unmatched bases: 16. The CDR3 spans 16 residues. CDR3 nucleotide sequence: TGTGCCAGCAGTCCCCGAGGCGGGAGGAGGTCGAACGAGCAGTTCTTC. This translates into CASSPRGGRRSNEQFF.

The V gene is TRBV2, the J gene TRBJ2-1, with 10 bases aligning to TRBD1. The CDR3 runs to 12 residues. Germline V lookup: CDR1 SNHLY, CDR2 FYNNEI. V shed 6 bases, J shed 14 bases, and the junction held 7 bases outside the gene matches. CDR3 region: CASRFSGTGEFF. CDR3 DNA sequence: TGTGCCAGCAGGTTCTCCGGGACAGGGGAGTTCTTC.